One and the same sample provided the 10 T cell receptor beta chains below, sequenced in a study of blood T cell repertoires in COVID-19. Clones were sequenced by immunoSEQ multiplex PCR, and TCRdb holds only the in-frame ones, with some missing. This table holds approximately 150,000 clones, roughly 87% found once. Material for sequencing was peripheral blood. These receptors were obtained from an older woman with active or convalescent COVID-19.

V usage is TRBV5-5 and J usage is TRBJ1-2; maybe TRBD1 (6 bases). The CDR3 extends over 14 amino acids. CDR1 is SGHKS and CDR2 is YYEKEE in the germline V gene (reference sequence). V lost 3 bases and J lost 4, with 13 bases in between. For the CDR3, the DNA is TGTGCCAGCAGCTCCCGGACAGAAAGCTATGGCTACACCTTC. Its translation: CASSSRTESYGYTF.

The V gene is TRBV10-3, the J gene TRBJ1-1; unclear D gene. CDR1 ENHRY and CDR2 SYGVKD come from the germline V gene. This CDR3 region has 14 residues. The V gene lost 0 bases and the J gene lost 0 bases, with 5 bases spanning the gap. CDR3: CAISESPMNTEAFF. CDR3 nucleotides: TGTGCCATCAGTGAGTCTCCAATGAACACTGAAGCTTTCTTT.

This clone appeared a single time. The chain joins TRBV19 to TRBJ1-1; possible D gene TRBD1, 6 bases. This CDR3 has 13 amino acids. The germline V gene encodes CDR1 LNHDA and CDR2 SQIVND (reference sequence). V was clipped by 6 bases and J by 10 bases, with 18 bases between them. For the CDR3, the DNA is TGTGCCAGTAGATGGGGGGGCGAGACGGGAGCTTTCTTT. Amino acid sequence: CASRWGGETGAFF.

Here the CDR3 DNA reads TGTGCCAGCAGCCAAGGACAGGCTGGGGCCAACGTCCTGACTTTC. This gives the protein CASSQGQAGANVLTF. The chain recombines TRBV7-8 with TRBJ2-6; TRBD1 matches 7 bases. The CDR3 has 15 residues. CDR1 and CDR2 from the germline V gene are SGHVS and FQNEAQ. V shed 5 bases, J shed 2 bases, and the junction held 3 bases outside the gene matches.

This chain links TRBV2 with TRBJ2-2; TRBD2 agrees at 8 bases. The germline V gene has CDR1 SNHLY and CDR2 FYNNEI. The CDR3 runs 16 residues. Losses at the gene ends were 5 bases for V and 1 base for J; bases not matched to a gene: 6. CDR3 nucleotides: TGTGCCAGCAGTTTTATAGCGGGGTGGAACACCGGGGAGCTGTTTTTT. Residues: CASSFIAGWNTGELFF.

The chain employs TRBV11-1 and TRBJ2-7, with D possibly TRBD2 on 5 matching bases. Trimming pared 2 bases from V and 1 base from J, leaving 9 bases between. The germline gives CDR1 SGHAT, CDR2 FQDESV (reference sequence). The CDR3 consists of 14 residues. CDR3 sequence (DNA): TGTGCCAGCAGCTTACAACGGGAATCCTACGAGCAGTACTTC. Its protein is CASSLQRESYEQYF.

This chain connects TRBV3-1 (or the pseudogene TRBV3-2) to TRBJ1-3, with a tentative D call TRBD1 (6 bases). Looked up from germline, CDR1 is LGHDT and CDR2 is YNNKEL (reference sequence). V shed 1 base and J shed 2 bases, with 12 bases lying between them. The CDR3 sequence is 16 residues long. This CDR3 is CASSQGNAGAGNTIYF. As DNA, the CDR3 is TGTGCCAGCAGCCAAGGAAACGCAGGGGCTGGAAACACCATATATTTT.

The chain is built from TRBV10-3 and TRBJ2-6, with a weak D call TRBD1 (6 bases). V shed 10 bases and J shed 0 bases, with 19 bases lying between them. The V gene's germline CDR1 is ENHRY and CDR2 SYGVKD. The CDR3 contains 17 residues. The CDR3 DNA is TGTGCCACTCGGCCGGGACAAATGAACTCTGGGGCCAACGTCCTGACTTTC. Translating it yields CATRPGQMNSGANVLTF.

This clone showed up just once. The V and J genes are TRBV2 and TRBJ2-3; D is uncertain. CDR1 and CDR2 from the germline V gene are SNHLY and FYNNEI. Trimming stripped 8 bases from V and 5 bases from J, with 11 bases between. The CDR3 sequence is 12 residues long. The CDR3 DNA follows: TGTGCCAGCGGAAGATCAGGAGATACGCAGTATTTT. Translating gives CASGRSGDTQYF.

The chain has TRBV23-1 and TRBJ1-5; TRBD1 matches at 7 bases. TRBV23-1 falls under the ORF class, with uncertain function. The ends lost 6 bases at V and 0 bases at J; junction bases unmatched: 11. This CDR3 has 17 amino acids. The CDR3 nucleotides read TGCGCCAGCAGCCTTTTTGGGACAGCCCTTAGCAATCAGCCCCAGCATTTT. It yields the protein CASSLFGTALSNQPQHF.